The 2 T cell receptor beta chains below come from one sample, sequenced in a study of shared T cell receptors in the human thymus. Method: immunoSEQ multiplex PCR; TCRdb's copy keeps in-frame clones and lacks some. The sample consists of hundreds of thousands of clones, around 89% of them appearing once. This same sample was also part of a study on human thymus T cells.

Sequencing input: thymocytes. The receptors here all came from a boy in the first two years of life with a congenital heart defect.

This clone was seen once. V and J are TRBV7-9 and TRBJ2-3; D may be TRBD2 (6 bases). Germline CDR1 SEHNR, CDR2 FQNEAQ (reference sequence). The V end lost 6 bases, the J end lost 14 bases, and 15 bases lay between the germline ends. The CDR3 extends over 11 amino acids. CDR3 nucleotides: TGTGCCAGCAGTAGTAGCGGCCCACCGTATTTT. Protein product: CASSSSGPPYF.

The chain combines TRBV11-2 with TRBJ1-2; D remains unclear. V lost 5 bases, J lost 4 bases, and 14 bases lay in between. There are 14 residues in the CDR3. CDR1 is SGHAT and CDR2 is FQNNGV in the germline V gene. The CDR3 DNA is TGTGCCAGCAGCCCCTCCGCCAGAGGCTATGGCTACACCTTC. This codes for CASSPSARGYGYTF. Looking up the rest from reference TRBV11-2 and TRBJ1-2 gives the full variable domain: EAGVAQSPRYKIIEKRQSVAFWCNPISGHATLYWYQQILGQGPKLLIQFQNNGVVDDSQLPKDRFSAERLKGVDSTLKIQPAKLEDSAVYLCASSPSARGYGYTFGSGTRLTVV.